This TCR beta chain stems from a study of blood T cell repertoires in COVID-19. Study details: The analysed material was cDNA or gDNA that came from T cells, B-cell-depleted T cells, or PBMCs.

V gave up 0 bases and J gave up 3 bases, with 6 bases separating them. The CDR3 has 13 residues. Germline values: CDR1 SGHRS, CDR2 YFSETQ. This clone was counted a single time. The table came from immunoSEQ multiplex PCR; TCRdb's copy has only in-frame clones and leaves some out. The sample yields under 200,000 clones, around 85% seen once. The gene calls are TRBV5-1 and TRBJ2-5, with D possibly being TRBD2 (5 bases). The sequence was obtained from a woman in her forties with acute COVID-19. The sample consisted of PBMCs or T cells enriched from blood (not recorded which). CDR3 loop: CASSLVGEETQYF. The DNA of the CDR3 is TGCGCCAGCAGCTTGGTCGGGGAAGAGACCCAGTACTTC.